Following are 9 T cell receptor beta chains from one sample sequenced in a study of T cell responses to AZD1222 COVID-19 vaccine. The protocol was immunoSEQ multiplex PCR, while the TCRdb copy is restricted to in-frame clones and leaves out a portion. The sample consists of about 110,000 clones, around 90% of them appearing once. The sample consisted of peripheral blood, taken 28 days after the second AZD1222 dose. The receptors stem from an adult who received the AZD1222 COVID-19 vaccine.

The genes are TRBV28 and TRBJ1-2; no definite D call. The V gene lost 2 bases and the J gene lost 2 bases, with 9 bases spanning the gap. CDR3 size: 14 residues. The germline gives CDR1 MDHEN, CDR2 SYDVKM. Written as DNA, the CDR3 is TGTGCCAGCAGTTTACAGGCCACCAACTATGGCTACACCTTC. Its protein product is CASSLQATNYGYTF.

J is TRBJ1-5 and V is TRBV11-2; D might be TRBD1 (5 bases). V lost 6 bases to trimming and J lost 0 bases, with 21 bases between them. There are 18 residues in the CDR3. Germline values: CDR1 SGHAT, CDR2 FQNNGV. In DNA form, the CDR3 reads TGTGCCAGCAGTTCGGACCTGGGGCAGGGTTATAGCAATCAGCCCCAGCATTTT. Residues: CASSSDLGQGYSNQPQHF. The full variable domain, with the rest looked up from reference TRBV11-2 and TRBJ1-5, is EAGVAQSPRYKIIEKRQSVAFWCNPISGHATLYWYQQILGQGPKLLIQFQNNGVVDDSQLPKDRFSAERLKGVDSTLKIQPAKLEDSAVYLCASSSDLGQGYSNQPQHFGDGTRLSIL.

The chain links TRBV2 to TRBJ1-2, with a weak D call TRBD1 (6 bases). Trimming shortened V by 9 bases and J by 2 bases, and 13 bases separated the two germline ends. Germline CDR1 SNHLY, CDR2 FYNNEI. The CDR3 spans 13 residues. For the CDR3, the DNA is TGTGCCAGTGGGGGCAGGGAAAACTATGGCTACACCTTC. Protein product: CASGGRENYGYTF.

This chain links TRBV7-9 with TRBJ1-2; 7 nucleotides match TRBD1. Looked up from germline, CDR1 is SEHNR and CDR2 is FQNEAQ (reference sequence). The CDR3 is made up of 13 amino acids. V was clipped by 7 bases and J by 7 bases; unmatched bases: 9. In DNA form, the CDR3 reads TGTGCCAGCAACACAGAGGGGGCGAGTGGCTACACCTTC. Residues: CASNTEGASGYTF.

CDR3 DNA sequence: TGTGCCAGCAGTGAACTGGAAGAGGGGGAAAAAAATACTGAAGCTTTCTTT. This sequence encodes CASSELEEGEKNTEAFF. The chain recombines TRBV2 with TRBJ1-1; a weak D match, TRBD1 (6 bases). V shed 2 bases and J shed 5 bases, with 21 bases lying between them. Germline CDR1 reads SNHLY; CDR2 reads FYNNEI. CDR3 length equals 17 residues.

The V call is TRBV5-6, the J call TRBJ2-7, with no clear D. The V end was cut by 0 bases, the J end by 4 bases, with 2 bases between. The length of the CDR3 is 11 residues. Germline V lookup: CDR1 SGHDT, CDR2 YYEEEE. CDR3 sequence: CASSLGYEQYF. The CDR3 nucleotides are TGTGCCAGCAGCTTGGGATACGAGCAGTACTTC.

V usage is TRBV13 and J usage is TRBJ1-3; D is possibly TRBD1 (5 bases). V lost 5 bases, J lost 4 bases, and 18 bases lay in between. Germline values: CDR1 PRHDT, CDR2 FYEKMQ (reference sequence). The CDR3 extends over 16 amino acids. CDR3 protein: CASSRRVGVRGNTIYF. CDR3 in DNA: TGTGCCAGCAGCCGAAGGGTAGGGGTTCGAGGAAACACCATATATTTT.

This rearrangement joins TRBV3-1 (or the pseudogene TRBV3-2) to TRBJ1-4; TRBD1 might be the D (5 bases). CDR3 size: 15 residues. V lost 1 base to trimming and J lost 5 bases, with 11 bases between them. Per germline, CDR1 LGHDT and CDR2 YNNKEL (reference sequence). The CDR3 protein is CASSQAGTENEKLFF. The CDR3 DNA follows: TGTGCCAGCAGCCAAGCCGGGACGGAAAATGAAAAACTGTTTTTT.

V and J are TRBV20-1 and TRBJ1-1; D uncertain. CDR1 and CDR2 from the germline V gene are DFQATT and SNEGSKA (reference sequence). V shed 5 bases and J shed 8 bases, with 12 bases lying between them. This CDR3 comprises 11 residues. Written as DNA, the CDR3 is TGCAGTGCTCGCCAGACTTGGGAAGCTTTCTTT. Translated: CSARQTWEAFF.